One TCR beta chain is described in this entry. V was clipped by 5 bases and J by 3 bases; unmatched bases: 5. CDR3 size: 13 residues. From germline, CDR1 is DFQATT and CDR2 SNEGSKA (reference sequence). Amplification of TCR beta CDR3 regions used RNA transcripts. Investigators did first-round RT-PCR with HTBI primers, then second-round multiplex PCR. TCRdb recomputed calls from the multiplex PCR reads with MiXCR, one row per CDR3 protein. The data show hundreds of thousands of distinct CDR3 sequences, 22% seen once. The data stem from a study of Graves' ophthalmopathy and Graves' hyperthyroidism. Study overall: Before any treatment was given, at initial diagnosis, peripheral blood was collected.

This TCR derives from a woman aged 18-29 years with stable Graves' hyperthyroidism. Some clones in this sample may be carry-over from other donors' samples. V usage is TRBV20-1 and J usage is TRBJ1-2; 8 nucleotides line up with TRBD1. The specimen was peripheral blood. The CDR3 protein is CSAGDRLHYGYTF. CDR3 sequence (DNA): TGCAGTGCTGGGGACAGGCTCCACTATGGCTACACCTTC.